The rows below give T cell receptor beta chains drawn from one sample of a study of shared clonotypes between healthy human individuals. Assay used: immunoSEQ multiplex PCR; TCRdb lists only in-frame clones, some missing. The profile shows about 2,200,000 clones, approximately 94% of them singletons. The material sequenced was naive CD8+ T cells from PBMCs. Every receptor here comes from a man aged 18 to 29 in good health. Some clones in this sample may be carry-over from other donors' samples. Both conserved end residues are trimmed from each CDR3. D genes are given only for firm matches. Where a row states a size, it is once, few, many or the class of an expanded clone; other rows omit it.

>14|.|TRBJ2-7|TRBV28|TRBD2
ASSRRTGRAGHEQY
>15|.|TRBJ2-2|TRBV28|TRBD1
ASSSPWTGVRAGELF
>12|.|TRBJ2-1|TRBV18|.
ASSEGGPVNEQF
>12|.|TRBJ1-6|TRBV6-1|.
ASSEALRAVSLH
>11|few|TRBJ1-2|TRBV5-1|.
ASSFKTGYGYT
>10|.|TRBJ1-2|TRBV6-1|TRBD1
ASSAGQLGYT
>12|.|TRBJ2-1|TRBV27|.
ASSLSSAYNEQF
>12|.|TRBJ1-2|TRBV28|.
ASSPRVWGYGYT
>9|.|TRBJ1-2|TRBV6-1|.
ASTGPYGYT
>11|few|TRBJ1-1|TRBV30|TRBD1
AWRMTGETEAF
>11|.|TRBJ2-1|TRBV5-4|.
ASSVRGDNEQF
>14|.|TRBJ2-2|TRBV27|TRBD2
ASSIPSGSRTGELF
>16|.|TRBJ2-4|TRBV6-1|TRBD1
ASSEGNRQGAAKNIQY
>10|few|TRBJ2-2|TRBV2|TRBD2
ALASGTGELF
>13|.|TRBJ2-7|TRBV11-3|TRBD2
ASSRSGGRGYEQY
>13|.|TRBJ2-1|TRBV27|TRBD1
ASSLGQGTYNEQF
>12|.|TRBJ2-5|TRBV4-3|.
ASSQKTGRETQY
>11|.|TRBJ1-2|TRBV14|TRBD1
ASSHRTGAGYT
>14|once|TRBJ2-7|TRBV27|.
ASSLAGPLSSYEQY
>12|once|TRBJ2-2|TRBV9|.
ASSAGGRTGELF
>14|.|TRBJ2-1|TRBV7-9|.
ASSLVFSDSYNEQF
>9|.|TRBJ2-1|TRBV29-1|.
SVEGYNEQF
>13|few|TRBJ1-5|TRBV10-2|.
ASSVPSDSNQPQH
>12|.|TRBJ2-2|TRBV5-4|.
ASSPSENTGELF
>12|.|TRBJ2-1|TRBV2|.
ASTPGGDYNEQF
>10|.|TRBJ2-2|TRBV5-6|.
ASSLESGELF
>14|.|TRBJ2-7|TRBV28|.
ASSRRALVGVLEQY
>11|.|TRBJ2-7|TRBV15|TRBD2
ATSTGRSYEQY
>15|.|TRBJ2-7|TRBV5-1|TRBD2
ASSPWMPSGSSYEQY
>13|.|TRBJ2-3|TRBV7-8|TRBD1
ASSLEYRGDDTQY
>11|.|TRBJ1-2|TRBV6-5|.
ASSPGGYYGYT
>13|.|TRBJ2-3|TRBV9|TRBD2
ASSKSGRNTDTQY
>13|.|TRBJ1-5|TRBV28|.
ASSRPRSGNQPQH
>10|few|TRBJ1-5|TRBV30|.
AWSKYNQPQH
>14|.|TRBJ2-1|TRBV9|TRBD2
ASSVAGGGSYNEQF
>11|.|TRBJ2-7|TRBV7-9|TRBD2
ASGGGTGYEQY
>11|few|TRBJ1-1|TRBV27|.
ASSLVISGQAF
>15|.|TRBJ2-4|TRBV27|.
ASSSWPRKLAKNIQY
>12|.|TRBJ2-1|TRBV15|TRBD2
ATSLSGNAGEQF
>7|.|TRBJ2-7|TRBV6-5|.
ASPWEQY
>14|.|TRBJ2-2|TRBV6-5|.
ASSYSARPGTGELF
>13|.|TRBJ1-5|TRBV7-2|.
ASSLALHSNQPQH
>11|.|TRBJ2-7|TRBV30|.
ASFQNGSYEQY
>12|.|TRBJ2-5|TRBV28|TRBD1
ASSFEGAGETQY